The clone carrying this T cell receptor beta chain was found many times. Its antigen remains unknown. The data originate from a study of CD8 T cells in ankylosing spondylitis. Libraries of TCR beta came from quantitative 5'-RACE with molecular barcodes. TCRdb reanalysed the 5' RACE reads using MiXCR and keeps one entry per CDR3 protein. The table has hundreds of thousands of distinct CDR3 sequences, more than 25% seen once; the top ten hold 0.85% to 1%. Study outcomes and limitations: The authors found the disease-linked clones to be CD8+ and relatively rare in peripheral blood. It appeared that ankylosing spondylitis blood was characterized by a TCR beta motif of roughly 8 highly homologous variants.

This clonotype was sampled from a male donor with ankylosing spondylitis. Sequencing used blood, either unsorted or a sorted T cell fraction (not recorded which).

The CDR3 coding sequence is TGCGCCAGCCGGGACCGTGGGAGCTCCTACAATGAGCAGTTCTTC. This gives the protein CASRDRGSSYNEQFF. The rearrangement uses TRBV5-1 and TRBJ2-1; D is possibly TRBD1 or TRBD2 (5 bases each). Trimming pared 7 bases from V and 0 bases from J, leaving 14 bases between. Germline-derived CDR1 and CDR2 are SGHRS and YFSETQ. There are 15 residues in the CDR3.